This T cell receptor beta chain was documented in a study of CD8 T cells in Susac syndrome (dated by TCRdb to 2018 to 2020). With regard to the full study: Among the Susac syndrome patients who were sequenced, clinically active disease was present in more than 5 and clinical remission was observed in fewer than 10. At blood withdrawal, Susac syndrome patients were therapy-naive, treated with corticosteroids (with IVIg additionally given to some), or treated with IVIg alone. Whether CD8+ T cell activation and differentiation in Susac syndrome was antigen driven was tested using repertoire sequencing. The study compared CD8+ T cell repertoire clonality among 12 healthy donors, about 14 Susac syndrome patients and roughly 15 multiple sclerosis patients. Results and caveats for the whole study, not just this receptor: Around 15 and five Susac-specific public clones were found in the total CD8+ and CD8+ TEMRA repertoires, respectively. The number of individuals in the TCR sequencing and HLA analysis was recognized as being relatively small. Clonal expansion was observed in Susac syndrome CD8+ repertoires, with the highest expansion in CD8+ TEMRA cells and greater expansion in clinically active than in remitting patients.

This clonotype appeared once. Its antigen target is currently unknown. No per-base quality is available; no much larger clone lies one base away. One read yields weak evidence. RNA was extracted using the RNeasy kit, and about 0.45 to 1 ug of the RNA was reverse transcribed with random hexamers. TCR beta CDR3 regions were amplified with the immunoSEQ multiplex PCR assay covering 54 Vbeta and 13 Jbeta segments. PCR amplification bias was corrected using a synthetic template baseline for primer optimization and computational correction. The paper's data handling went like this. Reads were assigned to V, D and J genes according to IMGT and analyzed in immunoSEQ Analyzer, with only productive sequences retained. To calculate clonality, Shannon entropy was normalized by log2 of the number of productive unique sequences and then subtracted from one. Public and private clones were assessed among the 100 most prevalent clones of each patient and control. Clones were defined as Susac-specific when absent from the healthy and MS cohorts, from 1052 published viral clones and from other ImmuneACCESS disease sequences. The public reads were quality trimmed at Q25 with fastp and then assembled into clones with MiXCR by TCRdb, keeping productive beta chains. Every distinct CDR3 protein forms one entry, paired with its most common genes and DNA. For this entry, the V and J calls and clone size follow TCRdb and not the study's own pipeline. The sample records roughly 86,000 distinct CDR3 sequences, roughly 96% of which are singletons. The ten largest account for 0.55% to 0.8% of the sample.

Peripheral blood CD8+ and CD4+ T cells from healthy donors, Susac syndrome patients and multiple sclerosis patients were profiled by high-throughput TCR beta sequencing. Susac syndrome patients met recently defined diagnostic criteria for definite or probable disease. Bulk CD8+ and CD4+ T cells were purified by magnetic negative isolation, whereas CD8+ TEMRA cells were enriched by FACS. Blood was drawn into EDTA tubes, processed within 24 hours, and PBMCs were isolated by density gradient centrifugation. PBMCs intended for TCR sequencing were cryopreserved in liquid nitrogen and thawed later in a water bath at 37 degrees C. A purity of at least 90% was achieved for sorted or isolated CD4+, CD8+ and CD8+ TEMRA cells. The clonotype was recovered from a human donor with Susac syndrome. Material for sequencing was CD8+ T cells from PBMCs.

The CDR3 corresponds to CASSRTGFRNEQFF. The base sequence is TGTGCCAGCAGCAGAACAGGGTTTCGCAATGAGCAGTTCTTC. This chain joins TRBV11-2 to TRBJ2-1; TRBD1 could be the D gene, as 6 bases match. Taken from the germline V gene, the CDR1 and CDR2 loops are SGHAT and FQNNGV. The CDR3 spans 14 residues, from the cysteine through the phenylalanine. Only the CDR3 part of the read is kept: 42 bases, read in frame from the first base. V is cut by 5 bases and J by 6 bases, and the space between the germline ends is 14 bases. Full variable domain (CDR3 extended with the reference TRBV11-2 and TRBJ2-1 proteins): EAGVAQSPRYKIIEKRQSVAFWCNPISGHATLYWYQQILGQGPKLLIQFQNNGVVDDSQLPKDRFSAERLKGVDSTLKIQPAKLEDSAVYLCASSRTGFRNEQFFGPGTRLTVL.